The clone carrying this T cell receptor beta chain was counted only a few times. This entry belongs to a study of OX40 agonist ivuxolimab in advanced cancers. Produced via immunoSEQ multiplex PCR; TCRdb's table is partial and in-frame only. This repertoire shows approximately 82,000 clones, about 86% found once; its top ten account for 0.75% to 0.95%. Sampling of blood occurred at baseline, cycle 4 day 1, and cycle 7 day 1. The clonotype comes from an adult with an advanced solid tumor such as melanoma, head and neck, liver or kidney cancer. The material was CD4+ or CD8+ T cells sorted from blood, obtained in a trial of the OX40 agonist ivuxolimab.

Written as DNA, the CDR3 is TGTGCCAGCAGCTTAGAGGAAGGACAGCCCCAGCATTTT. As protein: CASSLEEGQPQHF. The V call is TRBV7-3, the J call TRBJ1-5; the D is unclear. This CDR3 is 13 amino acids long. V gave up 2 bases and J gave up 7 bases, with 9 bases separating them. CDR1 SGHTA and CDR2 FQGTGA come from the germline V gene. Drawing the rest from reference TRBV7-3 and TRBJ1-5, the complete variable domain is GAGVSQTPSNKVTEKGKYVELRCDPISGHTALYWYRQSLGQGPEFLIYFQGTGAADDSGLPNDRFFAVRPEGSVSTLKIQRTERGDSAVYLCASSLEEGQPQHFGDGTRLSIL.